A selection of T cell receptor beta chains follows, all from one sample in a study of blood T cell repertoires in COVID-19. The table came from immunoSEQ multiplex PCR; TCRdb's copy has only in-frame clones and leaves some out. The sample shows under 400,000 clones, around 87% of them seen only once. The specimen sequenced was peripheral blood. These receptors were collected from a woman aged 25 to 39 with COVID-19, enrolled during active disease. The CDR3 runs from the conserved cysteine through the conserved F or W. Fields, in order: clone size, D gene, V gene, J gene, CDR3 protein, CDR3 DNA. The D gene is left open where the match is weak. Clone size is not always given. Where it is, it says once, few, many or a class for expanded clones.

size: -
D: TRBD1
V: TRBV29-1
J: TRBJ2-7
CDR3: CSVGTDLSYEQYF
DNA: TGCAGCGTCGGGACAGACCTCTCCTACGAGCAGTACTTC

size: -
D: -
V: TRBV5-1
J: TRBJ2-2
CDR3: CASSLTSPGELFF
DNA: TGCGCCAGCAGCTTAACTAGCCCCGGGGAGCTGTTTTTT

size: -
D: TRBD1
V: TRBV6-5
J: TRBJ1-2
CDR3: CASSYSTGVYGYTF
DNA: TGTGCCAGCAGTTACTCGACAGGGGTCTATGGCTACACCTTC

size: -
D: TRBD1
V: TRBV10-3
J: TRBJ1-6
CDR3: CAIRWGQSEDSPLHF
DNA: TGTGCCATCAGATGGGGACAGTCGGAGGATTCACCCCTCCACTTT

size: few
D: TRBD1
V: TRBV7-2
J: TRBJ1-2
CDR3: CASSATRTGRLGYTF
DNA: TGTGCCAGCAGCGCTACCCGGACAGGGAGGCTTGGCTACACCTTC

size: once
D: -
V: TRBV5-1
J: TRBJ2-3
CDR3: CASSFSPVATSGTDTQYF
DNA: TGCGCCAGCAGCTTTAGCCCTGTCGCCACATCTGGCACAGATACGCAGTATTTT

size: -
D: TRBD1
V: TRBV6-5
J: TRBJ2-7
CDR3: CASGRDRGYEQYF
DNA: TGTGCCAGCGGCCGGGACAGAGGATACGAGCAGTACTTC

size: -
D: -
V: TRBV5-1
J: TRBJ1-3
CDR3: CASRTNSGNTIYF
DNA: TGCGCCAGTCGGACAAACTCTGGAAACACCATATATTTT

size: -
D: -
V: TRBV29-1
J: TRBJ2-7
CDR3: CSVAPRGADYEQYF
DNA: TGCAGCGTGGCCCCCAGGGGGGCGGACTACGAGCAGTACTTC

size: -
D: -
V: TRBV5-1
J: TRBJ2-2
CDR3: CASSLAGGRAGELFF
DNA: TGCGCCAGCAGCTTGGCGGGGGGCAGGGCCGGGGAGCTGTTTTTT

size: few
D: TRBD1
V: TRBV2
J: TRBJ1-2
CDR3: CASRETGQGNYGYTF
DNA: TGTGCCAGCAGGGAAACCGGACAGGGCAACTATGGCTACACCTTC

size: -
D: TRBD1
V: TRBV5-1
J: TRBJ1-4
CDR3: CASSSRTGKNEKLFF
DNA: TGCGCCAGCAGCTCCCGGACAGGGAAGAATGAAAAACTGTTTTTT

size: -
D: TRBD2
V: TRBV7-2
J: TRBJ2-7
CDR3: CASSLTSGGYEQYF
DNA: TGTGCCAGCAGCCTGACTAGCGGGGGTTACGAGCAGTACTTC

size: -
D: -
V: TRBV12-3/TRBV12-4
J: TRBJ2-2
CDR3: CASPRENTGELFF
DNA: TGTGCCAGTCCCAGGGAGAACACCGGGGAGCTGTTTTTT